These 3 T cell receptor beta chains were sequenced from one sample in a study of cytomegalovirus exposure and HLA in healthy donors. A multiplex PCR was run with 60 Vbeta primers and 13 Jbeta primers. Method: immunoSEQ multiplex PCR; TCRdb's copy keeps in-frame clones and lacks some. The table records approximately 150,000 clones, approximately 70% of them present only once. The sequenced sample consisted of PBMCs. These receptor sequences come from a man aged 18 to 30 in good health and CMV-seropositive.

The V call is TRBV30, the J call TRBJ2-1; 9 bases match TRBD1. This CDR3 is 13 amino acids long. The germline gives CDR1 GTSNPN, CDR2 SVGIG (reference sequence). Unmatched junction bases numbered 4, after V lost 0 bases and J lost 10 bases. The CDR3 coding sequence is TGTGCCTGGAGTGTGACAGGGGGTACGGAGCAGTTCTTC. Amino acid sequence: CAWSVTGGTEQFF.

The chain recombines TRBV6-1 with TRBJ2-3, with D unclear. The CDR3 has 14 residues. CDR1 is MNHNS, CDR2 SASEGT, per germline. Trimming removed 2 bases at V and 1 base at J, with 7 bases between. The chain's CDR3 is CASSEFRGTDTQYF. In DNA form, the CDR3 reads TGTGCCAGCAGTGAATTCCGGGGCACAGATACGCAGTATTTT.

This clone was counted only a few times. DNA of the CDR3: TGTGCCAGCAGCCCCGGGACAGGGTTCGGAAACACCATATATTTT. This sequence encodes CASSPGTGFGNTIYF. The chain links TRBV7-3 to TRBJ1-3; 9 bases are shared with TRBD1. With V trimmed by 5 bases and J by 4 bases, 6 bases remained unmatched. The CDR3 totals 15 residues. Germline CDR1 and CDR2: SGHTA and FQGTGA.